This T cell receptor beta chain originates from a study of shared clonotypes between healthy human individuals. As for the study in general: Aged 18 to 49, the donors were a couple of women and a few men.

The CDR3 is 13 residues long. Germline-derived CDR1 and CDR2 are LNHDA and SQIVND (reference sequence). Trimming removed 1 base from V and 10 bases from J, with 11 bases in between. This table comes from immunoSEQ multiplex PCR, and its TCRdb copy is limited to in-frame clones, with some not included. Of roughly 1,000,000 clones in the sample, 78% were seen once. Sequences were obtained from memory CD4+ T cells from PBMCs. Subset: CD45RA-negative fraction. The V gene is TRBV19, the J gene TRBJ2-1, with D possibly matching TRBD1 (5 bases). This clonotype originated in a man between 18 and 29 years old in good health. Some clones in this sample may be carry-over from other donors' samples. CDR3 loop: CASSIGQGGEQFF. Here the CDR3 DNA reads TGTGCCAGTAGTATAGGTCAGGGTGGCGAGCAGTTCTTC.